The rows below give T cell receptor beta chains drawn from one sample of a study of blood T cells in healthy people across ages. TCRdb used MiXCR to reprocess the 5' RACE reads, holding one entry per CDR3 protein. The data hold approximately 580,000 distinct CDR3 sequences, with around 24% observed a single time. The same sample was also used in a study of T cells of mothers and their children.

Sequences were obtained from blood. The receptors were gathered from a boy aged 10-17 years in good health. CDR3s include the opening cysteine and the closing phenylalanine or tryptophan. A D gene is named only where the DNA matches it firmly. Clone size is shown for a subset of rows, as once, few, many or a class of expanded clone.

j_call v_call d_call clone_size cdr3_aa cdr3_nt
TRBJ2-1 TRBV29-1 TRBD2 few CSVVKTSGSSEQFF TGCAGCGTTGTGAAGACTAGCGGGAGCTCTGAGCAGTTCTTC
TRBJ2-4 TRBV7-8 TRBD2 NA CASSFLTSGAKNIQYF TGTGCCAGCAGCTTCCTGACTAGCGGGGCGAAAAACATTCAGTACTTC
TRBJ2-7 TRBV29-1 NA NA CSVEGLGTGSRSYEQYF TGCAGCGTTGAGGGTTTGGGCACGGGGTCTCGCTCCTACGAGCAGTACTTC
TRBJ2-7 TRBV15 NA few CATSRIIGAGEQYF TGTGCCACCAGCAGAATCATAGGGGCGGGCGAGCAGTACTTC
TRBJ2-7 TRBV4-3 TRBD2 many CASSQDLGGGSYEQYF TGCGCCAGCAGCCAAGATCTTGGCGGGGGCTCCTACGAGCAGTACTTC
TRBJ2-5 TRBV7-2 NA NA CASSLIGGKETQYF TGTGCCAGCAGCTTAATTGGGGGCAAGGAGACCCAGTACTTC
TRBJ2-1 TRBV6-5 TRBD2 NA CASSWKTGTSGRAPLANEQFF TGTGCCAGCAGTTGGAAGACCGGGACTAGCGGGAGGGCCCCATTAGCAAATGAGCAGTTCTTC
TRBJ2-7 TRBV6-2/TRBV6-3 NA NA CASSYSNEQYF TGTGCCAGCAGTTACTCGAACGAGCAGTACTTC
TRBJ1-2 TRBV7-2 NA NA CASSLAPREVGGYTF TGTGCCAGCAGCTTAGCGCCCCGGGAGGTGGGCGGCTACACCTTC
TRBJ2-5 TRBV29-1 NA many CSAMGLRQETQYF TGCAGCGCGATGGGACTGAGACAAGAGACCCAGTACTTC
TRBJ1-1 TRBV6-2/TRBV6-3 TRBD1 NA CASSSSATGLNTEAFF TGTGCCAGCAGTTCTTCCGCGACAGGGCTCAACACTGAAGCTTTCTTT
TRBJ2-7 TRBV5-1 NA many CASRRQGSSYEQYF TGCGCCAGCAGGAGGCAGGGGAGCTCCTACGAGCAGTACTTC
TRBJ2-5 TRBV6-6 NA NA CASSETPQETQYF TGTGCCAGCAGTGAGACTCCACAAGAGACCCAGTACTTC
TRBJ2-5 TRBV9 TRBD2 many CASSAGLAGVETQYF TGTGCCAGCAGCGCGGGACTAGCGGGAGTGGAGACCCAGTACTTC
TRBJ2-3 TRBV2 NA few CASSPHPTDTQYF TGTGCCAGCAGCCCGCACCCCACAGATACGCAGTATTTT
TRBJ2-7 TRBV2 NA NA CASTPPGEVKYF TGTGCCAGCACTCCCCCCGGGGAAGTAAAGTACTTC
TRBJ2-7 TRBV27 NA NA CASSPRAPILGQTYEQYF TGTGCCAGCAGTCCCCGGGCCCCGATACTCGGCCAAACCTACGAGCAGTACTTC
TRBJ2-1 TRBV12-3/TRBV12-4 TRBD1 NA CASSSGQGYDNEQFF TGTGCCAGCAGTTCGGGACAGGGGTATGACAACGAGCAGTTCTTC
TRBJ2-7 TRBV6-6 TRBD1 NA CASGPFAGTVTYEQYF TGTGCCAGCGGGCCCTTTGCCGGGACAGTCACCTACGAGCAGTACTTC
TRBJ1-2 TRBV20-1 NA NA CSAEAPAALRGLYGYTF TGCAGTGCTGAAGCCCCGGCCGCCTTGCGAGGACTTTATGGCTACACCTTC
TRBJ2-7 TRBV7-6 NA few CASSLELALEQYF TGTGCCAGCAGCTTAGAACTAGCCCTTGAGCAGTACTTC
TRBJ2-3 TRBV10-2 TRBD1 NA CASSQGARDTQYF TGCGCCAGCAGTCAGGGGGCGAGAGATACGCAGTATTTT
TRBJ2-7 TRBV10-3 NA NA CAISAEVEQYF TGTGCCATCAGTGCGGAGGTGGAGCAGTACTTC
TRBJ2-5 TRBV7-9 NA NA CASSFPSKEETQYF TGTGCCAGCAGCTTCCCCAGTAAGGAAGAGACCCAGTACTTC
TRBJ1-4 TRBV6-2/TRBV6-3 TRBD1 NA CASGPGTGSATNEKLFF TGTGCCAGCGGACCCGGGACAGGAAGTGCAACTAATGAAAAACTGTTTTTT
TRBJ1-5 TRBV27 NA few CASSIESNQPQHF TGTGCCAGCAGTATTGAAAGCAATCAGCCCCAGCATTTT
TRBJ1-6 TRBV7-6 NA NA CASSLEGGSYNSPLHF TGTGCCAGCAGCTTAGAAGGGGGTTCCTATAATTCACCCCTCCACTTT
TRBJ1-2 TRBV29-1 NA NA CSAGALNYGYTF TGCAGCGCAGGGGCCCTTAACTATGGCTACACCTTC
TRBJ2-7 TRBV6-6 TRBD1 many CASSLTGGEQYF TGTGCCAGCAGCTTAACAGGGGGCGAGCAGTACTTC
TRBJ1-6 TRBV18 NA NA CASSLPLREASSPLHF TGTGCCAGCTCACTCCCTCTTAGGGAGGCGAGTTCACCCCTCCACTTT
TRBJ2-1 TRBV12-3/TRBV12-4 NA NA CASRATGLGAYNEQFF TGTGCCAGCAGAGCAACGGGGTTAGGGGCCTACAATGAGCAGTTCTTC
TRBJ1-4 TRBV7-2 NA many CASSLERLSEKLFF TGTGCCAGCAGCTTAGAGAGATTAAGTGAAAAACTGTTTTTT
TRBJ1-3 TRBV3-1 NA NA CASSQLRPLGQSGNTIYF TGTGCCAGCAGCCAATTGAGGCCGTTAGGACAGTCTGGAAACACCATATATTTT
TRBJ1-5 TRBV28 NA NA CASSLVQGSSNQPQHF TGTGCCAGCAGTTTGGTCCAGGGGTCTAGCAATCAGCCCCAGCATTTT
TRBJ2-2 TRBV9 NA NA CASSVFTGELFF TGTGCCAGCAGCGTATTTACCGGGGAGCTGTTTTTT
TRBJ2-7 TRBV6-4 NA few CASSDMRGRSSYEQYF TGTGCCAGCAGTGACATGAGGGGCCGAAGCTCCTACGAGCAGTACTTC
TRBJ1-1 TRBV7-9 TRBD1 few CVSSPGTGWGTEAFF TGTGTCAGCAGCCCCGGGACAGGTTGGGGGACTGAAGCTTTCTTT
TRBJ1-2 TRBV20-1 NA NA CSARRPQLGAYGYTF TGCAGTGCTAGAAGACCCCAGCTGGGAGCCTATGGCTACACCTTC
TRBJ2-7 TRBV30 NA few CAWSPSRTASMGEQYF TGTGCCTGGAGTCCCTCTAGGACAGCTTCAATGGGCGAGCAGTACTTC
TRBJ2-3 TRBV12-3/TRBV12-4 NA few CASLPESSTDTQYF TGTGCCAGTCTTCCGGAGAGTAGCACAGATACGCAGTATTTT
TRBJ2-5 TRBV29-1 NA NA CSVARGGGEQYF TGCAGCGTTGCCAGGGGCGGGGGTGAGCAGTACTTC
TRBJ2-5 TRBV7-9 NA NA CASSKGGRETQYF TGTGCCAGCAGCAAGGGGGGAAGAGAGACCCAGTACTTC
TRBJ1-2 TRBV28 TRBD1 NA CASSPGQAIYGYTF TGTGCCAGCAGCCCGGGACAGGCGATCTATGGCTACACCTTC
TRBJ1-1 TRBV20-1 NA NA CSAIRRLNTEAFF TGCAGTGCTATCCGGCGGCTGAACACTGAAGCTTTCTTT
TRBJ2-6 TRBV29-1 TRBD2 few CSVELAGGANVLTF TGCAGCGTCGAACTAGCGGGGGGGGCCAACGTCCTGACTTTC
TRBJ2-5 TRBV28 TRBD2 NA CASSPQREAQETQYF TGTGCCAGCAGTCCACAGCGGGAAGCACAAGAGACCCAGTACTTC
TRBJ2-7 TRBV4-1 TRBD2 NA CASSRLPSGTYEQYF TGCGCCAGCAGCCGGTTACCTAGCGGAACCTACGAGCAGTACTTC
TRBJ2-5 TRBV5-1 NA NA CASSGGDTYQETQYF TGCGCCAGCAGCGGGGGGGACACTTACCAAGAGACCCAGTACTTC
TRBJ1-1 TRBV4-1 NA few CASSQLGPGDPQEF TGCGCCAGCAGCCAACTGGGCCCAGGGGACCCGCAGGAGTTT